This TCR beta chain emerged from a study of shared T cell receptors in the human thymus listed by TCRdb under 2021. About the full investigation: The study examined how the human thymus generates shared, self-reactive T-cell receptor alpha chains.

As to this clone: Its binding antigen is unknown. Qualities for individual bases were not recorded, and no much larger clone is one base off.

The CDR3 sequence holds 15 residues, the cysteine and phenylalanine included. Just CDR3 DNA is preserved here, 45 bases in frame from base 1. Germline trimming: 4 bases from V, 0 bases from J; junction bases outside gene matches: 5. CDR1 and CDR2, per the germline V gene (reference sequence), are SGHKS and YYEKEE. Library construction relied on the immunoSEQ multiplex PCR assay. TCRdb stores this immuneACCESS table with in-frame sequences only. Part of the clones is absent; in the studies checked, under half of the shortfall reflects unresolved V genes, and no reason is known for the rest. This sample comprises roughly 660,000 clones, approximately 90% of them detected only once. The top ten clones comprise approximately 0.01% of the sample. These records were also assigned to another study, of human thymus T cells. Per that second paper: The donors were immunologically healthy infants in Finland who had open corrective cardiac surgery for congenital heart defects. Thymus tissue was obtained as surgical resects removed during corrective cardiac surgery. Both the thymic and the peripheral blood repertoires appeared to show biased V and J gene segment usage. The related research reported highly overlapping thymic TCR repertoires among unrelated individuals. The study characterized TCR alpha and beta repertoires from fewer than ten infant thymus samples and four related peripheral blood samples. The cohort included six male and a couple of female infants, with donor ages spanning 7 to 244 days. Thymocytes were mechanically released from the tissue and were stored as pellets of 10-30 million cells at -70 degrees C. A QIAsymphony instrument was used to extract genomic DNA from the frozen cell pellets. TCRB and TCRAD loci were amplified from a standardized quantity of quality-controlled genomic DNA using the immunoSEQ multiplex PCR assay. The amplicons covered the V(D)J region and were long enough to include the CDR3 and to identify the V and J genes. Amplicon sequencing was performed on an Illumina platform through the commercial immunoSEQ service. Primer bias and sequencing errors were corrected using previously described methods, and TCRAD and TCRB definitions followed the IMGT database. The repertoires were analysed using immunoSEQ Analyzer 3.0 and VDJTools for basic statistics, V/J segment usage, diversity estimates, rarefaction and pairwise overlap. To estimate diversity, the Chao1, ChaoE, Efron-Thisted, Shannon and inverse Simpson indices were applied, and diversity was also estimated on datasets down-sampled to the smallest sample. For repertoire overlap, CDR3 nucleotide sequence, V gene and J gene had to match strictly, and clustering was done by Jaccard-based multidimensional scaling. On average, approximately 790,000 unique TCRB clonotypes were obtained from thymus samples, compared with roughly 89,000 from blood samples.

The chain employs TRBV5-5 and TRBJ2-3, with TRBD2 matching 7 junction bases. The TCR comes from a boy younger than two with a congenital heart defect. Donor details come from another sample of the same person, matched by shared clones. Input material: thymocytes. This receptor has the CDR3 CASSMGLTSTDTQYF. The DNA sequence follows: TGTGCCAGCAGCATGGGACTAACTAGCACAGATACGCAGTATTTT.